A selection of T cell receptor beta chains follows, all from one sample in a study of graft-versus-host responses after intestinal transplantation. The table came from immunoSEQ multiplex PCR; TCRdb's copy has only in-frame clones and leaves some out. The sample yields around 87,000 clones, 85% to 95% seen once. These TCRs are of unknown antigen specificity. The sequences come from unstimulated CD8+ T cells sorted from spleen or lymph node cells, collected before transplant. These receptors came from a human donor who was the organ donor for an intestinal transplant. Both conserved end residues are trimmed from each CDR3.

J gene: TRBJ2-3; V gene: TRBV28; CDR3 protein: ASSLAVPTDTQY
J gene: TRBJ2-7; V gene: TRBV27; CDR3 protein: ASSMWPSYEQY
J gene: TRBJ1-2; V gene: TRBV19; CDR3 protein: ASSIDLGARHGYT
J gene: TRBJ2-7; V gene: TRBV5-4; CDR3 protein: ASSFGRESYEQY
J gene: TRBJ2-7; V gene: TRBV19; CDR3 protein: ASSADREQY
J gene: TRBJ2-7; V gene: TRBV10-2; CDR3 protein: ASSDRGASYEQY
J gene: TRBJ2-3; V gene: TRBV4-2; CDR3 protein: ASSQGGPDTQY
J gene: TRBJ2-7; V gene: TRBV5-5; CDR3 protein: ASSFEDSLSYEQY
J gene: TRBJ2-7; V gene: TRBV4-1; CDR3 protein: ASSHTLQGTYEQY
J gene: TRBJ1-2; V gene: TRBV9; CDR3 protein: ASSVADRGFYGYT
J gene: TRBJ2-7; V gene: TRBV13; CDR3 protein: ASSRVRTGVHEQY
J gene: TRBJ2-1; V gene: TRBV7-7; CDR3 protein: ASSLASGGGNEQF
J gene: TRBJ2-3; V gene: TRBV7-2; CDR3 protein: ASSLKRGTLEY
J gene: TRBJ2-2; V gene: TRBV27; CDR3 protein: ASSLGTATGELF
J gene: TRBJ1-6; V gene: TRBV5-1; CDR3 protein: ASSQNMGASFENSPLH
J gene: TRBJ2-1; V gene: TRBV27; CDR3 protein: ASSQYNEQF